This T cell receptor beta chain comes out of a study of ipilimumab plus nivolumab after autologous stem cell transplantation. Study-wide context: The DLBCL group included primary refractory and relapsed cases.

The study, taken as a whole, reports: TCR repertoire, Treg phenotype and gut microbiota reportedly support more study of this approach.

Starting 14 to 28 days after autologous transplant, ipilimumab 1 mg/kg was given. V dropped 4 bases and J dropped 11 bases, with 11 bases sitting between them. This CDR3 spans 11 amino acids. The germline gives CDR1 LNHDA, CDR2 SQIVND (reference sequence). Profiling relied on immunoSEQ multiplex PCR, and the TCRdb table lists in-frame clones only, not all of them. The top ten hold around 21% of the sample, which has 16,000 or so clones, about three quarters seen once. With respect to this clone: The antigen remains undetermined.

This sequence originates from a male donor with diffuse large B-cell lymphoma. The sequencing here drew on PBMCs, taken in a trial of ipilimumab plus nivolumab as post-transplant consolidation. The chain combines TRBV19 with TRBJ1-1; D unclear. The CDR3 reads CASSSNLGAFF. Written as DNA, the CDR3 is TGTGCCAGTAGTAGTAACTTGGGGGCTTTCTTT.